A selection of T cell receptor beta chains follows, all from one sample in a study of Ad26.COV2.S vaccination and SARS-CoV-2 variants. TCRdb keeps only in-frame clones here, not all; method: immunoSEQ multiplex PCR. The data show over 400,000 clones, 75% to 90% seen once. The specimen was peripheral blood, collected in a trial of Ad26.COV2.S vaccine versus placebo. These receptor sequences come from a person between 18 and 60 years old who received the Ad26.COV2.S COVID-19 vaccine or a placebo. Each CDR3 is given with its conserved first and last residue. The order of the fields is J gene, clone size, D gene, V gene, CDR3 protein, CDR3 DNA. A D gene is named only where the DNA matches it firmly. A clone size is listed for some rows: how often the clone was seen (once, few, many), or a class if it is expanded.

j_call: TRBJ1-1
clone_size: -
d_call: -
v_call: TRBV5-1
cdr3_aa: CASSLEGWGTEAFF
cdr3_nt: TGCGCCAGCAGCTTGGAAGGGTGGGGCACTGAAGCTTTCTTT

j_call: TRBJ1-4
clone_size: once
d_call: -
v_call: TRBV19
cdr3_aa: CASSIVQGATNEKLFF
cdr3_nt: TGTGCCAGTAGTATAGTTCAGGGCGCAACTAATGAAAAACTGTTTTTT

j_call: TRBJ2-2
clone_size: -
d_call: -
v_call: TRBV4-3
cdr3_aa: CASSIRLQGPNTGELFF
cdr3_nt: TGCGCCAGCAGCATCCGTCTACAGGGACCGAACACCGGGGAGCTGTTTTTT

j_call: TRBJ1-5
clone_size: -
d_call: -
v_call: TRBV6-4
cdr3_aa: CASSASQNDRSVYNQPQHF
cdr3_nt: TGTGCCAGCAGTGCGTCCCAAAACGACAGGTCGGTTTACAATCAGCCCCAGCATTTT

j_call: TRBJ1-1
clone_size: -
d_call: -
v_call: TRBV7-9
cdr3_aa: CASSSYPTLWGDTEAFF
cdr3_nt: TGTGCCAGCAGCTCCTACCCAACCCTGTGGGGGGACACTGAAGCTTTCTTT

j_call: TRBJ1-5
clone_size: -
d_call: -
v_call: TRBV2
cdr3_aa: CASSLGPLNQPQHF
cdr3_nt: TGTGCCAGCAGTCTCGGACCGCTCAATCAGCCCCAGCATTTT

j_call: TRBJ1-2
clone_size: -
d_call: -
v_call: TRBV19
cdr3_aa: CASSIQGQGYTF
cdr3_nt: TGTGCCAGTAGTATTCAGGGACAAGGCTACACCTTC

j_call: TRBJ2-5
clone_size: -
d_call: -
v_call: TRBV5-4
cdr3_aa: CASSRTGLSEETQYF
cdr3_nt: TGTGCCAGCAGCCGGACGGGACTTTCTGAAGAGACCCAGTACTTC

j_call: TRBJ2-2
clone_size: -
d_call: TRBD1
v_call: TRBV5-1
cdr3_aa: CASSFSQGSTGELFF
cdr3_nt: TGCGCCAGCAGCTTCTCACAGGGGAGCACCGGGGAGCTGTTTTTT

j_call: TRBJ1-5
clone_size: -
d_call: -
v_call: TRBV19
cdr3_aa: CASSILVGWQPQHF
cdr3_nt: TGTGCCAGTAGTATTCTGGTGGGGTGGCAGCCCCAGCATTTT

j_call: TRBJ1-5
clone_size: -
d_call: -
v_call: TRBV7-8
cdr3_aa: CASSLGRAGAEQPQHF
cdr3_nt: TGTGCCAGCAGCTTAGGGAGGGCGGGGGCTGAGCAGCCCCAGCATTTT

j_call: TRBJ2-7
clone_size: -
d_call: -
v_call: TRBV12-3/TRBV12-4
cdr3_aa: CASSLYRSYEQYF
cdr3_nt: TGTGCCAGCAGTTTGTACAGATCCTACGAGCAGTACTTC

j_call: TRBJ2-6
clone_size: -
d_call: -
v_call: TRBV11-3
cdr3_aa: CASSLELSGANVLTF
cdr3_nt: TGTGCCAGCAGCTTAGAACTCTCTGGGGCCAACGTCCTGACTTTC

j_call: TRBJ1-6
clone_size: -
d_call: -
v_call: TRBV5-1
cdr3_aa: CASSLDDNSPLHF
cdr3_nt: TGCGCCAGCAGCTTGGACGATAATTCACCCCTCCACTTT

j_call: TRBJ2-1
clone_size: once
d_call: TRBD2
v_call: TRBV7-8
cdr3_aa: CASSLWGGELDEQFF
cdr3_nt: TGTGCCAGCAGCCTCTGGGGGGGGGAGCTGGATGAGCAGTTCTTC

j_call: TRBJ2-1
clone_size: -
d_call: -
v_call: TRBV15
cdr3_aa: CATSREGAGAAYNEQFF
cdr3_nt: TGTGCCACCAGCAGAGAGGGGGCGGGGGCCGCCTACAATGAGCAGTTCTTC

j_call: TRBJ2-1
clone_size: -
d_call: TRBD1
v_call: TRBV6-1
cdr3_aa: CASSDTGTGVNEQFF
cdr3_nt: TGTGCCAGCAGTGACACCGGGACAGGAGTCAATGAGCAGTTCTTC

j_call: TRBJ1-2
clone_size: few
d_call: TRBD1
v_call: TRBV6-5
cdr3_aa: CASSRQGYGYTF
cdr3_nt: TGTGCCAGCTCAAGACAGGGGTATGGCTACACCTTC

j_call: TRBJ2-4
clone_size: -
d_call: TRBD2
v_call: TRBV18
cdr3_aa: CASSPREGMQNIQYF
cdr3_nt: TGTGCCAGCTCACCACGGGAGGGGATGCAAAACATTCAGTACTTC

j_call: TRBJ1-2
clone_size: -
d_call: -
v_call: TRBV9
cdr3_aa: CASSDSSGVSPTHGYGYTF
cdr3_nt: TGTGCCAGCAGCGATAGTTCGGGGGTCTCACCCACTCATGGCTATGGCTACACCTTC

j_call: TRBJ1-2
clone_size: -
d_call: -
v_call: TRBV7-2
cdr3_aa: CASIRSGGYTTNYGYTF
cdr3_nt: TGTGCCAGCATCCGATCCGGCGGCTATACTACTAACTATGGCTACACCTTC

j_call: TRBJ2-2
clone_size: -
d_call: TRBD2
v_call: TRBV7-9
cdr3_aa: CASQGGDDTGELFF
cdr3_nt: TGTGCCAGCCAGGGAGGGGATGACACCGGGGAGCTGTTTTTT

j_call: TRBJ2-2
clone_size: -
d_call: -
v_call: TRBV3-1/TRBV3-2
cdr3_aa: CASSPMGKFGLGELFF
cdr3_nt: TGTGCCAGCAGCCCAATGGGGAAATTCGGGCTCGGGGAGCTGTTTTTT

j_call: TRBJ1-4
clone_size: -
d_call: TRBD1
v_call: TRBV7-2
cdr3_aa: CASTTGQGAEKLFF
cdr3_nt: TGTGCCAGCACCACCGGACAGGGTGCCGAAAAACTGTTTTTT

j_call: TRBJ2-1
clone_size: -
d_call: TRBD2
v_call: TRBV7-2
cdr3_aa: CASSPPSGGNNEQFF
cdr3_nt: TGTGCCAGCAGCCCCCCTAGCGGGGGGAACAATGAGCAGTTCTTC

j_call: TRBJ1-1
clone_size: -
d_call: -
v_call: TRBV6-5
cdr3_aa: CASSSGGGVFF
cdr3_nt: TGTGCCAGCAGTTCGGGGGGGGGAGTTTTCTTT

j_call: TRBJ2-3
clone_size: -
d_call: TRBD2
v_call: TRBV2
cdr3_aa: CAGTLAGGGPTDTQYF
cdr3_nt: TGTGCCGGAACACTAGCGGGAGGGGGCCCCACAGATACGCAGTATTTT

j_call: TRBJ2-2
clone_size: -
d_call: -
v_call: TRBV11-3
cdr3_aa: CASSLGSTGELFF
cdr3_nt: TGTGCCAGCAGCTTAGGTAGCACCGGGGAGCTGTTTTTT

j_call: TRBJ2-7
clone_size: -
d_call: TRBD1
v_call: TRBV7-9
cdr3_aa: CASSFGGTGGDEQYF
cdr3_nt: TGTGCCAGCAGCTTTGGGGGGACAGGGGGAGACGAGCAGTACTTC

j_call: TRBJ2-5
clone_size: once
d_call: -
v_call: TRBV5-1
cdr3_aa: CASSLIPGRPQETQYF
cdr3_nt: TGCGCCAGCAGCCTGATCCCGGGACGGCCCCAAGAGACCCAGTACTTC

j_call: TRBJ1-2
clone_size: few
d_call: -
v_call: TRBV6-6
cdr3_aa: CASSLQEANYGYTF
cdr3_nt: TGTGCCAGCAGTCTGCAGGAGGCCAACTATGGCTACACCTTC

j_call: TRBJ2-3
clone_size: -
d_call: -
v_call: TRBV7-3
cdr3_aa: CASSFRPSTDTQYF
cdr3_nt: TGTGCCAGCAGCTTCAGACCTAGCACAGATACGCAGTATTTT

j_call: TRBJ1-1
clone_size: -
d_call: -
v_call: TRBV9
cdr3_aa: CASSVGTANTEAFF
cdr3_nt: TGTGCCAGCAGCGTAGGAACCGCCAACACTGAAGCTTTCTTT

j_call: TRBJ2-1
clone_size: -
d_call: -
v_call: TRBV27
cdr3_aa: CASSFRRENEQFF
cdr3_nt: TGTGCCAGCAGCTTTCGACGGGAGAATGAGCAGTTCTTC

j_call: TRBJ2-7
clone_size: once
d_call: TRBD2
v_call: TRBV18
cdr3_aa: CASSPLRGGIHEQYF
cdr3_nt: TGTGCCAGCTCACCACTCCGGGGAGGGATCCACGAGCAGTACTTC

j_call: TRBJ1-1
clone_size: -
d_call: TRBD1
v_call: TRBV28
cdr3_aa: CASRERQGMNTEAFF
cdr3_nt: TGTGCCAGCAGAGAAAGACAGGGGATGAACACTGAAGCTTTCTTT

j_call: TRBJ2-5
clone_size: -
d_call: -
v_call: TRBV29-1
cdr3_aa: CSADPRVRETQYF
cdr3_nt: TGCAGCGCGGACCCCCGAGTTAGGGAGACCCAGTACTTC

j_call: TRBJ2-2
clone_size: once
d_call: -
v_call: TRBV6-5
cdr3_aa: CASSYAENWELFF
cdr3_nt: TGTGCCAGCAGTTACGCGGAAAACTGGGAGCTGTTTTTT

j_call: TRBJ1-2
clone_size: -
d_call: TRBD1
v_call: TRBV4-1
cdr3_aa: CASGQGNYGYTF
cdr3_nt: TGCGCCAGCGGACAGGGAAACTATGGCTACACCTTC

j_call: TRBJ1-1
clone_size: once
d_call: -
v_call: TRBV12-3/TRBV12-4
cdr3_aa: CASSLFADTEAFF
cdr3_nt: TGTGCCAGCAGTTTATTTGCGGACACTGAAGCTTTCTTT

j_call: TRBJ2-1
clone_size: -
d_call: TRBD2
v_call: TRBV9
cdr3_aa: CASSATIAGGQNEQFF
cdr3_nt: TGTGCCAGCAGCGCGACCATAGCGGGAGGGCAAAATGAGCAGTTCTTC

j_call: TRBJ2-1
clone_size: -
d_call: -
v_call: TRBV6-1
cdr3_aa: CASSEVRYNEQFF
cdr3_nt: TGTGCCAGCAGTGAAGTTCGGTACAATGAGCAGTTCTTC

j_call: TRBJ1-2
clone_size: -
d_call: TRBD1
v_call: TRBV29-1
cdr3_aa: CSVTPGTGFGYTF
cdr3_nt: TGCAGCGTTACGCCCGGGACAGGGTTTGGCTACACCTTC

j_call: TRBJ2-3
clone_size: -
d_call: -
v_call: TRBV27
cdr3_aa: CASSSPSLASTDTQYF
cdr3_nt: TGTGCCAGCAGCAGCCCCTCTCTTGCCAGCACAGATACGCAGTATTTT

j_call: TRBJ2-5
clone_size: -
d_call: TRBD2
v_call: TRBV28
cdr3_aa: CASSLLYRAGGQETQYF
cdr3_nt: TGTGCCAGCAGTTTATTGTACCGGGCGGGGGGGCAGGAGACCCAGTACTTC

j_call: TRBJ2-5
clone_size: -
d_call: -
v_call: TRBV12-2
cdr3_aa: CASRRSLLAGGETQYF
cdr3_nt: TGTGCAAGTCGCCGGAGCCTCTTAGCGGGAGGAGAGACCCAGTACTTC

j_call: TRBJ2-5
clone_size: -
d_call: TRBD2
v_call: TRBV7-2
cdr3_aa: CASSLDGGRETQYF
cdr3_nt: TGTGCCAGCAGCTTAGACGGCGGGAGGGAGACCCAGTACTTC